These 12 T cell receptor beta chains were sequenced from one sample in a study of T cell responses to AZD1222 COVID-19 vaccine (dated by TCRdb to the early 2020s). Libraries came from the immunoSEQ multiplex PCR assay. This is the immuneACCESS table as TCRdb keeps it, with only in-frame sequences that have V and J called. A part of the clones is gone; compared with another copy, unresolved V genes explain less than half, and the rest is unexplained. Counted in this sample were some 99,000 clones; approximately 84% of them appeared once. 12% to 15% of the sample is taken by the ten largest. Sample time point, as interpreted from the label and publication: about 28 days (+/-7) after the second vaccine dose. The starting material was peripheral blood, obtained 28 days after the second AZD1222 dose. The source is an adult who received the AZD1222 COVID-19 vaccine.

The gene calls are TRBV27 and TRBJ1-5; 7 bases fit TRBD1. Per germline, CDR1 MNHEY and CDR2 SMNVEV (reference sequence). This CDR3 is 16 amino acids long. J was trimmed by 5 bases and V by 6 bases; bases with no gene match: 13. The CDR3: CASRTTGASRYQPQHF. The CDR3 DNA sequence: TGTGCCAGCAGGACAACAGGGGCTTCGAGGTATCAGCCCCAGCATTTT.

The genes are TRBV3-1 (or the pseudogene TRBV3-2) and TRBJ1-2; D remains unclear. Looked up from germline, CDR1 is LGHDT and CDR2 is YNNKEL (reference sequence). The CDR3 sequence is 14 residues long. V shed 2 bases and J shed 0 bases, with 7 bases lying between them. The CDR3 here is CASSQSDSNYGYTF. The CDR3 DNA reads TGTGCCAGCAGCCAAAGCGACTCTAACTATGGCTACACCTTC.

The chain links TRBV15 to TRBJ1-2; the D is unclear. The germline V gene encodes CDR1 LNHNV and CDR2 YYDKDF (reference sequence). Trimming cost V 9 bases and J 0 bases, with 14 bases left between them. The CDR3 is made up of 14 amino acids. The CDR3 loop reads CATSTALANYGYTF. The CDR3 DNA follows: TGTGCCACATCTACGGCTCTAGCTAACTATGGCTACACCTTC.

The J gene is TRBJ2-3, the V gene TRBV27, with 9 bases matching TRBD2. Germline CDR1 MNHEY, CDR2 SMNVEV (reference sequence). Losses at the gene ends were 2 bases for V and 2 bases for J; bases not matched to a gene: 2. This CDR3 contains 15 residues. Written as DNA, the CDR3 is TGTGCCAGCAGTTTACAGCGGGGGGACACAGATACGCAGTATTTT. Amino acid sequence: CASSLQRGDTDTQYF.

The V call is TRBV7-8, the J call TRBJ1-2; maybe TRBD1 (5 bases). The CDR3 consists of 14 residues. Trimming took off 5 bases at V and 0 bases at J, with 10 bases between the two ends. Germline assignment: CDR1 SGHVS and CDR2 FQNEAQ. Here the CDR3 DNA reads TGTGCCAGCAGCGTAGGGACCGCTAACTATGGCTACACCTTC. This gives the protein CASSVGTANYGYTF.

The chain uses TRBV27 and TRBJ2-1, with D unclear. The V end lost 5 bases, the J end lost 3 bases, and 29 bases lay between the germline ends. The CDR3 runs 20 residues. Germline V gives CDR1 MNHEY, CDR2 SMNVEV (reference sequence). CDR3 region: CASSQVINSRQLEYYNEQFF. The CDR3 DNA reads TGTGCCAGCAGTCAAGTAATTAACAGCAGGCAACTCGAATACTACAATGAGCAGTTCTTC.

The chain joins TRBV19 to TRBJ1-2; D gene uncertain. CDR1 and CDR2 (germline): LNHDA, SQIVND (reference sequence). The V and J ends lost 4 bases and 8 bases respectively, with 14 bases between them. The CDR3 runs to 13 residues. In DNA, the CDR3 is TGTGCCAGTAGTACTACCCCGTGGTGGGGCTACACCTTC. This encodes CASSTTPWWGYTF.

The V gene is TRBV7-3, the J gene TRBJ2-2; 8 bases are a match to TRBD2. This CDR3 has 16 residues. Germline V gene lookup returns CDR1 SGHTA and CDR2 FQGTGA. The junction had 11 bases not matched to a gene; V was cut back by 5 bases and J by 6 bases. The CDR3 protein is CASSPGGTSLPGELFF. The CDR3 bases are TGTGCCAGCAGCCCGGGGGGGACTAGTCTCCCCGGGGAGCTGTTTTTT.

This chain links TRBV5-1 with TRBJ1-6, with 7 bases matching TRBD1. Germline CDR1 reads SGHRS; CDR2 reads YFSETQ. The length of the CDR3 is 15 residues. V gave up 0 bases and J gave up 8 bases; unmatched junction bases: 5. As DNA, the CDR3 is TGCGCCAGCAGCTTGGTAGGGGGCACCGATTCACCCCTCCACTTT. Translating gives CASSLVGGTDSPLHF.

V usage is TRBV4-1 and J usage is TRBJ1-1; TRBD1 agrees at 7 bases. The CDR3 extends over 15 amino acids. Unmatched junction bases numbered 7, after V lost 1 base and J lost 5 bases. Germline assignment: CDR1 MGHRA and CDR2 YSYEKL. The chain's CDR3 is CASSQVGRGTTEAFF. CDR3 in DNA: TGCGCCAGCAGCCAAGTCGGCAGGGGGACGACTGAAGCTTTCTTT.

This rearrangement joins TRBV5-1 to TRBJ2-1; possible D gene TRBD2, 5 bases. The CDR3 totals 13 residues. Looked up from germline, CDR1 is SGHRS and CDR2 is YFSETQ. V was trimmed by 4 bases and J by 6 bases, leaving 11 bases between them. The CDR3 coding sequence is TGCGCCAGCAGCCTCGGACTTCCCAATGAGCAGTTCTTC. Residues: CASSLGLPNEQFF.

The rearrangement links TRBV5-1 to TRBJ1-4, with D tentatively TRBD1 (5 bases). Germline assignment: CDR1 SGHRS and CDR2 YFSETQ. The CDR3 runs 18 residues. V was pared by 0 bases and J by 0 bases, with 15 bases between. The CDR3 nucleotides are TGCGCCAGCAGCTTGGAAGGGGCTTCCCTGTCAACTAATGAAAAACTGTTTTTT. Translated: CASSLEGASLSTNEKLFF. The full variable domain, in which reference TRBV5-1 and TRBJ1-4 provide the parts outside the CDR3, is KAGVTQTPRYLIKTRGQQVTLSCSPISGHRSVSWYQQTPGQGLQFLFEYFSETQRNKGNFPGRFSGRQFSNSRSEMNVSTLELGDSALYLCASSLEGASLSTNEKLFFGSGTQLSVL.